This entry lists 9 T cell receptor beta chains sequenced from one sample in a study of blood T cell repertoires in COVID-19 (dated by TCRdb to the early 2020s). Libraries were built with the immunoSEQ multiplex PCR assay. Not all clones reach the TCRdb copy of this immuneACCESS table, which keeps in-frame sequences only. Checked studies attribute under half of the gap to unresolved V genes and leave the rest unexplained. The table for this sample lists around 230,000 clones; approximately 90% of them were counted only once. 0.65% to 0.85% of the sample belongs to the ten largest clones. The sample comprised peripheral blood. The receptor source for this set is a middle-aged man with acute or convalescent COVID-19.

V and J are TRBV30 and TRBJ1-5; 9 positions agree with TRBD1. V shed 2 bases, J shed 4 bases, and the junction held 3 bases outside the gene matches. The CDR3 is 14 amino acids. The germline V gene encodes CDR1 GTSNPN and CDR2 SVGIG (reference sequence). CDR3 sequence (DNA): TGTGCCTGGAGTCTCGGACAGGGGAATCAGCCCCAGCATTTT. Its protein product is CAWSLGQGNQPQHF.

This CDR3 is CASSFSGRTYEQYF. CDR3 bases: TGTGCCAGCAGCTTTAGCGGGAGGACCTACGAGCAGTACTTC. The rearrangement joins TRBV27 to TRBJ2-7, with 10 bases aligning to TRBD2. V gave up 6 bases and J gave up 2 bases; unmatched junction bases: 4. This CDR3 is built from 14 residues. Germline lookup yields CDR1 MNHEY and CDR2 SMNVEV (reference sequence).

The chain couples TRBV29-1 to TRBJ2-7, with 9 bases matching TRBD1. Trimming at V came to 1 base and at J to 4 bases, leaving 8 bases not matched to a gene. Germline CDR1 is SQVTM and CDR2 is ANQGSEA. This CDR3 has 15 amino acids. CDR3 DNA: TGCAGCGTTGAAGGGACAGGGGACAAAATGTACGAGCAGTACTTC. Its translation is CSVEGTGDKMYEQYF.

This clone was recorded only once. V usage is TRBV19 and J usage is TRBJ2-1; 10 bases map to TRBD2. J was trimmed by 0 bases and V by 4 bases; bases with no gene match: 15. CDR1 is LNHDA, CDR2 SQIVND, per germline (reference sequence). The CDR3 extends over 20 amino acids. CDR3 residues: CASSTDPPGLAFSSYNEQFF. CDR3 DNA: TGTGCCAGTAGTACCGATCCCCCGGGACTAGCGTTTAGCTCCTACAATGAGCAGTTCTTC.

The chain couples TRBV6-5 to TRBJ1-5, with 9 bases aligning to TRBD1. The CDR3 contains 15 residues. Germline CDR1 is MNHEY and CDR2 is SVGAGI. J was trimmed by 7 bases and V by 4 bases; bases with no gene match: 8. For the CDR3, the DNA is TGTGCCAGCAGTTCCGGACAGGGGTGGGGGCAGCCCCAGCATTTT. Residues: CASSSGQGWGQPQHF.

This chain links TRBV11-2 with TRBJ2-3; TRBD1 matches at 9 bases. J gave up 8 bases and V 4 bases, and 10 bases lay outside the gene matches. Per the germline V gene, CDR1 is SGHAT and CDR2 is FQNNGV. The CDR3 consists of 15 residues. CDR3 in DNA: TGTGCCAGCAGCTCCTCGACAGGGGGAAGAGGTACGCAGTATTTT. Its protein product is CASSSSTGGRGTQYF.

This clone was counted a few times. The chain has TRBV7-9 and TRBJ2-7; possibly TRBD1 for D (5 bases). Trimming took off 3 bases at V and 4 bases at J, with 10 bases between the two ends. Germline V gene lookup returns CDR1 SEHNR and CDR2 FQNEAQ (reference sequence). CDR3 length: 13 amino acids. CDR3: CASSFQGVYEQYF. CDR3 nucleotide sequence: TGTGCCAGCAGCTTCCAAGGGGTGTACGAGCAGTACTTC. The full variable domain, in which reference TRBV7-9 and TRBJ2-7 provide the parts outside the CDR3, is DTGVSQNPRHKITKRGQNVTFRCDPISEHNRLYWYRQTLGQGPEFLTYFQNEAQLEKSRLLSDRFSAERPKGSFSTLEIQRTEQGDSAMYLCASSFQGVYEQYFGPGTRLTVT.

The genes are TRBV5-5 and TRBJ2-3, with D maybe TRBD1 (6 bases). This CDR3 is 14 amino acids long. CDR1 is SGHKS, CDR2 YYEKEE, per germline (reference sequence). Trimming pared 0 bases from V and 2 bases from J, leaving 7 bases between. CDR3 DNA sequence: TGTGCCAGCAGCTTGGGGGGGCCCACAGATACGCAGTATTTT. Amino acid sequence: CASSLGGPTDTQYF.

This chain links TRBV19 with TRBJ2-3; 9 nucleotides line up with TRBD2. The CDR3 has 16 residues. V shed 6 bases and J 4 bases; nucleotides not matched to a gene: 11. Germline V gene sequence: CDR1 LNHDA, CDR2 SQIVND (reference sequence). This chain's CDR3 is CASSRPQRGEADTQYF. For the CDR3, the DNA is TGTGCCAGTAGCCGACCCCAGCGGGGGGAGGCAGATACGCAGTATTTT.